These 9 T cell receptor beta chains originate from one sample sequenced in a study of identical twins. One entry per CDR3 protein results from TCRdb running MiXCR on the 5' RACE reads. The table lists a few hundred thousand distinct CDR3 sequences, about 9% of them singletons. Sequences were obtained from naive T cells sorted from blood. The receptors stem from a woman aged 50 to 60 in good health.

This clonotype was seen only a few times. The chain combines TRBV24-1 with TRBJ2-6, with unresolved D. CDR1 KGHDR and CDR2 SFDVKD come from the germline V gene. V dropped 5 bases and J dropped 3 bases, with 4 bases sitting between them. CDR3 length equals 13 residues. The CDR3, as DNA: TGTGCCACCAGTGGGGTTGGGGCCAACGTCCTGACTTTC. Protein: CATSGVGANVLTF.

Only a few counts were recorded for this clonotype. This sequence joins TRBV12-3 or TRBV12-4 and TRBJ1-1; D is unclear. The CDR3 loop spans 15 amino acids. V gave up 7 bases and J gave up 0 bases, with 15 bases separating them. CDR3 protein: CASTPGPRLNTEAFF. The CDR3 bases are TGTGCCAGCACTCCGGGCCCTAGGTTGAACACTGAAGCTTTCTTT.

This clonotype has a handful of counts. CDR3 region: CASSLGGPWVETQYF. CDR3 bases: TGTGCCAGCAGTTTAGGGGGGCCTTGGGTAGAGACCCAGTACTTC. The chain combines TRBV12-3 or TRBV12-4 with TRBJ2-5; tentative D call: TRBD1 (6 bases). CDR3 length: 15 residues. V was pared by 1 base and J by 4 bases, with 13 bases between.

This rearrangement joins TRBV29-1 to TRBJ2-7, with D possibly TRBD1 on 6 matching bases. V was shortened by 4 bases and J by 3 bases, with 13 bases between the two germline ends. From germline, CDR1 is SQVTM and CDR2 ANQGSEA. The length of the CDR3 is 13 residues. This CDR3 is CSVVPEGHYEQYV. The CDR3 DNA is TGCAGCGTTGTGCCCGAGGGACACTACGAGCAGTACGTC.

This clonotype was counted once. The missing conserved phenylalanine or tryptophan at the end of this CDR3 makes a read error likely. The rearrangement uses TRBV5-1 and TRBJ2-3; D is perhaps TRBD1 or TRBD2 (6 bases each). V was cut by 7 bases and J by 4 bases, with 22 bases left in between. The CDR3 sequence is 16 residues long. Germline values: CDR1 SGHRS, CDR2 YFSETQ. As DNA, the CDR3 is TGCGCCAGCTCCATTATGGTAGGGGGAGGCTCAGATACGCAGTATTGT. It yields the protein CASSIMVGGGSDTQYC.

This chain connects TRBV30 to TRBJ1-1; D perhaps matches TRBD1 (6 bases). V shed 0 bases and J shed 8 bases, with 10 bases lying between them. CDR1 is GTSNPN and CDR2 is SVGIG in the germline V gene (reference sequence). The CDR3 is 12 amino acids. In DNA form, the CDR3 reads TGTGCCTGGAGTGTACTGGGGACAGAAGCTTTCTTT. Its translation: CAWSVLGTEAFF.

This clonotype showed up just a few times. This chain links TRBV20-1 with TRBJ2-1; 9 bases map to TRBD2. This CDR3 comprises 14 residues. Losses at the gene ends were 4 bases for V and 9 bases for J; bases not matched to a gene: 10. Germline V gene lookup returns CDR1 DFQATT and CDR2 SNEGSKA (reference sequence). The CDR3 here is CSAIRREGISEQFF. In DNA form, the CDR3 reads TGCAGTGCTATTAGGCGGGAGGGGATAAGTGAGCAGTTCTTC.

The CDR3 here is CSAGLTGNTIYF. CDR3 nucleotides: TGCAGCGCCGGACTGACTGGAAACACCATATATTTT. The chain uses TRBV29-1 and TRBJ1-3, with D unresolved. This CDR3 comprises 12 residues. Trimming pared 7 bases from V and 2 bases from J, leaving 9 bases between. The germline V gene has CDR1 SQVTM and CDR2 ANQGSEA.

This clonotype was seen a few times. The genes are TRBV20-1 and TRBJ1-1; D is perhaps TRBD1 (5 bases). The CDR3 sequence is 13 residues long. V lost 5 bases to trimming and J lost 3 bases, with 13 bases between them. Germline V lookup: CDR1 DFQATT, CDR2 SNEGSKA (reference sequence). For the CDR3, the DNA is TGCAGTGCTGACCGGGACTCTGACACTGAAGCTTTCTTT. Protein: CSADRDSDTEAFF.